These 25 T cell receptor beta chains were all obtained from the same sample, sequenced in a study of blood T cell repertoires in COVID-19. Assay: immunoSEQ multiplex PCR; the TCRdb copy retains only in-frame clones and omits some. The table lists about 58,000 clones, 90% of them singletons. Sequencing input: peripheral blood. Every receptor here comes from a man aged 60 to 69 with active COVID-19.

J is TRBJ2-3 and V is TRBV5-4; 11 bases align to TRBD2. Losses at the gene ends were 1 base for V and 6 bases for J; bases not matched to a gene: 4. The V gene's germline CDR1 is SGHNT and CDR2 YYREEE (reference sequence). The CDR3 loop spans 15 amino acids. In nucleotides, the CDR3 is TGTGCCAGCAGCTTGCTTAGCGGGGGGGCGGATACGCAGTATTTT. This translates into CASSLLSGGADTQYF. Supplemented by reference TRBV5-4 and TRBJ2-3, the full variable domain reads ETGVTQSPTHLIKTRGQQVTLRCSSQSGHNTVSWYQQALGQGPQFIFQYYREEENGRGNFPPRFSGLQFPNYSSELNVNALELDDSALYLCASSLLSGGADTQYFGPGTRLTVL.

CDR3 residues: CASSQAPRTGGGYTF. The DNA of the CDR3 is TGTGCCAGCAGCCAAGCGCCTAGGACAGGGGGTGGCTACACCTTC. The V and J genes are TRBV3-1 (or the pseudogene TRBV3-2) and TRBJ1-2, with 10 bases identical to TRBD1. Looked up from germline, CDR1 is LGHDT and CDR2 is YNNKEL (reference sequence). V was clipped by 1 base and J by 7 bases; unmatched bases: 6. The CDR3 runs to 15 residues.

The gene calls are TRBV6-2 or TRBV6-3 and TRBJ2-7; 7 positions agree with TRBD1. CDR3 length equals 13 residues. CDR1 is MNHEY and CDR2 is SVGEGT in the germline V gene. Losses at the gene ends were 4 bases for V and 2 bases for J; bases not matched to a gene: 2. CDR3 sequence (DNA): TGTGCCAGCAGTTGGGACAGTCCCTACGAGCAGTACTTC. Its translation is CASSWDSPYEQYF.

CDR3 sequence (DNA): TGTGCCAGCAGTAAACTCGAGGGGGGGACTAGCGGGAGTCCAGAGACCCAGTACTTC. Translated: CASSKLEGGTSGSPETQYF. The V call is TRBV28, the J call TRBJ2-5; 14 bases match TRBD2. Unmatched junction bases numbered 15, after V lost 5 bases and J lost 4 bases. Germline V gene sequence: CDR1 MDHEN, CDR2 SYDVKM. This CDR3 has 19 residues.

The V gene is TRBV28, the J gene TRBJ1-5; TRBD1 is a possible D gene (6 bases). Per germline, CDR1 MDHEN and CDR2 SYDVKM. Trimming shortened V by 5 bases and J by 7 bases, and 15 bases separated the two germline ends. The CDR3 contains 14 residues. This CDR3 is CASSNGQSPQPQHF. DNA for the CDR3: TGTGCCAGCAGTAACGGACAGTCTCCCCAGCCCCAGCATTTT. Full variable domain (remainder filled in from reference TRBV28 and TRBJ1-5): DVKVTQSSRYLVKRTGEKVFLECVQDMDHENMFWYRQDPGLGLRLIYFSYDVKMKEKGDIPEGYSVSREKKERFSLILESASTNQTSMYLCASSNGQSPQPQHFGDGTRLSIL.

The rearrangement uses TRBV28 and TRBJ2-7; TRBD2 agrees at 12 bases. The CDR3 is made up of 15 amino acids. J was trimmed by 3 bases and V by 6 bases; bases with no gene match: 6. Per germline, CDR1 MDHEN and CDR2 SYDVKM. The CDR3 reads CASSLGLAGLYEQYF. The CDR3 DNA follows: TGTGCCAGCAGCCTAGGACTAGCGGGGCTCTACGAGCAGTACTTC.

The V call is TRBV6-5, the J call TRBJ2-7; D might be TRBD2 (7 bases). This CDR3 region has 14 residues. From germline, CDR1 is MNHEY and CDR2 SVGAGI. V dropped 6 bases and J dropped 6 bases, with 18 bases sitting between them. CDR3 nucleotide sequence: TGTGCCAGCAGGGAGCACGGGGGGCTCGGCGAGCAGTACTTC. Residues: CASREHGGLGEQYF.

The chain couples TRBV6-2 or TRBV6-3 to TRBJ1-5, with 7 bases that match TRBD1. The CDR3 spans 15 residues. The germline V gene has CDR1 MNHEY and CDR2 SVGEGT. V lost 6 bases and J lost 3; bases outside the gene matches: 8. CDR3 bases: TGTGCCAGCAGCAACGGACAGGTTTCCAATCAGCCCCAGCATTTT. It yields the protein CASSNGQVSNQPQHF.

This clone occurred once. The chain is built from TRBV7-2 and TRBJ2-7; TRBD2 agrees at 8 bases. Germline-derived CDR1 and CDR2 are SGHTA and FQGNSA. With 6 bases clipped from V and 0 bases from J, the junction kept 4 bases outside the gene matches. The CDR3 consists of 14 residues. CDR3 amino acids: CASRPLADSYEQYF. CDR3 bases: TGTGCCAGCAGGCCACTAGCGGACTCCTACGAGCAGTACTTC. The full variable domain, in which reference TRBV7-2 and TRBJ2-7 provide the parts outside the CDR3, is GAGVSQSPSNKVTEKGKDVELRCDPISGHTALYWYRQSLGQGLEFLIYFQGNSAPDKSGLPSDRFSAERTGGSVSTLTIQRTQQEDSAVYLCASRPLADSYEQYFGPGTRLTVT.

This clone appeared a single time. The chain recombines TRBV29-1 with TRBJ2-3, with D maybe TRBD1 (5 bases). Germline lookup yields CDR1 SQVTM and CDR2 ANQGSEA. V lost 3 bases to trimming and J lost 1 base, with 14 bases between them. The CDR3 contains 15 residues. DNA of the CDR3: TGCAGCGTTGATCTGACAGCGACCCGCACAGATACGCAGTATTTT. Its protein is CSVDLTATRTDTQYF.

The chain recombines TRBV28 with TRBJ1-2; tentatively, D is TRBD1 (5 bases). With 4 bases removed from V and 4 bases from J, the gap between germline ends came to 10 bases. This CDR3 is 13 amino acids long. CDR1 is MDHEN and CDR2 is SYDVKM in the germline V gene. This chain's CDR3 is CASSSHGGYGYTF. The CDR3 bases are TGTGCCAGCAGTTCGCACGGGGGCTATGGCTACACCTTC.

The CDR3 region has the DNA TGTGCCAGCAGCACTCCGCGTAGCGAGCAGTACTTC. Translated, it gives CASSTPRSEQYF. The rearrangement uses TRBV2 and TRBJ2-7; no firm D call. This CDR3 spans 12 amino acids. The V end was cut by 6 bases, the J end by 6 bases, with 12 bases between. Germline CDR1 and CDR2: SNHLY and FYNNEI.

The CDR3 bases are TGCGCCAGCAGCCCGTCGGGACAGAATAATTCACCCCTCCACTTT. Residues: CASSPSGQNNSPLHF. The V and J genes are TRBV4-1 and TRBJ1-6; 7 positions agree with TRBD1. This CDR3 spans 15 amino acids. Trimming cost V 4 bases and J 5 bases; bases outside gene matches: 5. CDR1 MGHRA and CDR2 YSYEKL come from the germline V gene.

The gene calls are TRBV27 and TRBJ2-6, with D possibly matching TRBD1 (6 bases). Deletions cut 5 bases from V and 2 bases from J, with 16 bases between. The CDR3 is 17 residues long. Germline CDR1 and CDR2: MNHEY and SMNVEV (reference sequence). This chain's CDR3 is CASSPKIQGAGANVLTF. CDR3 bases: TGTGCCAGCAGTCCCAAAATACAGGGAGCTGGGGCCAACGTCCTGACTTTC.

The chain combines TRBV5-6 with TRBJ1-2; 7 bases map to TRBD1. Germline V gene sequence: CDR1 SGHDT, CDR2 YYEEEE. The CDR3 has 18 residues. The trim removed 0 bases at V and 2 bases at J, leaving 13 bases unmatched. The CDR3 bases are TGTGCCAGCAGCTTGGTCGGCCAGGGGGATAGGGACAACTATGGCTACACCTTC. Amino acid sequence: CASSLVGQGDRDNYGYTF.

The genes are TRBV7-3 and TRBJ2-7; D unclear. Germline V lookup: CDR1 SGHTA, CDR2 FQGTGA. The V end was cut by 1 base, the J end by 0 bases, with 10 bases between. This CDR3 spans 15 amino acids. The CDR3 protein is CASSLSGGNSYEQYF. DNA for the CDR3: TGTGCCAGCAGCTTAAGTGGCGGAAACTCCTACGAGCAGTACTTC.

V usage is TRBV9 and J usage is TRBJ2-2; 12 bases map to TRBD2. The CDR3 loop spans 15 amino acids. V lost 4 bases and J lost 5; bases outside the gene matches: 3. The germline gives CDR1 SGDLS, CDR2 YYNGEE. The CDR3 nucleotides are TGTGCCAGCAGCCCTAGCGGGGGGGTAACCGGGGAGCTGTTTTTT. Residues: CASSPSGGVTGELFF.

The CDR3 reads CASSNIADSSYNEQFF. The CDR3 region has the DNA TGTGCCAGCTCAAACATAGCGGATAGCTCCTACAATGAGCAGTTCTTC. The chain is built from TRBV18 and TRBJ2-1; D is perhaps TRBD2 (6 bases). CDR1 is KGHSH, CDR2 LQKENI, per germline. The V and J ends lost 5 bases and 0 bases respectively, with 14 bases between them. The CDR3 is made up of 16 amino acids.

The chain joins TRBV7-3 to TRBJ2-3, with D unclear. The germline V gene has CDR1 SGHTA and CDR2 FQGTGA. The CDR3 totals 13 residues. V was clipped by 1 base and J by 6 bases, with 8 bases between them. CDR3 sequence (DNA): TGTGCCAGCAGCTTAAGGGCCTCGGATACGCAGTATTTT. It encodes CASSLRASDTQYF. Full variable domain (rest looked up from reference TRBV7-3 and TRBJ2-3): GAGVSQTPSNKVTEKGKYVELRCDPISGHTALYWYRQSLGQGPEFLIYFQGTGAADDSGLPNDRFFAVRPEGSVSTLKIQRTERGDSAVYLCASSLRASDTQYFGPGTRLTVL.

V and J are TRBV28 and TRBJ2-1; 9 bases fit TRBD2. The CDR3 loop spans 13 amino acids. J gave up 5 bases and V 9 bases, and 5 bases lay outside the gene matches. Germline V lookup: CDR1 MDHEN, CDR2 SYDVKM. Here the CDR3 reads CASSGRGNNEQFF. In DNA form, the CDR3 reads TGTGCCAGTAGCGGGAGAGGCAACAATGAGCAGTTCTTC.

The V and J genes are TRBV28 and TRBJ2-3, with unresolved D. CDR1 and CDR2 (germline): MDHEN, SYDVKM. The CDR3 is made up of 13 amino acids. V was cut by 8 bases and J by 0 bases, with 9 bases left in between. The CDR3 region has the DNA TGTGCCAGCGTCCTCGGTAGCACAGATACGCAGTATTTT. Translation: CASVLGSTDTQYF.

The chain links TRBV18 to TRBJ2-3, with TRBD2 matching 10 bases. Germline loops: CDR1 KGHSH, CDR2 LQKENI. This CDR3 is 18 amino acids long. Trimming removed 6 bases from V and 3 bases from J; junction bases left unmatched: 15. This CDR3 reads CASSALAGVRGKTDTQYF. CDR3 DNA sequence: TGTGCCAGCTCGGCGCTAGCGGGAGTGAGAGGAAAAACAGATACGCAGTATTTT.

V usage is TRBV27 and J usage is TRBJ2-1; 9 positions agree with TRBD1. The CDR3 covers 14 residues. V trimming: 6 bases; J trimming: 7 bases; junction bases outside the gene matches: 7. Germline values: CDR1 MNHEY, CDR2 SMNVEV (reference sequence). The CDR3 reads CASRRTGDRNEQFF. CDR3 in DNA: TGTGCCAGCAGACGGACAGGGGATCGGAATGAGCAGTTCTTC.

This chain links TRBV6-5 with TRBJ2-7; possible D gene TRBD1, 6 bases. V was shortened by 5 bases and J by 3 bases, with 14 bases between the two germline ends. Germline assignment: CDR1 MNHEY and CDR2 SVGAGI. The CDR3 has 14 amino acids. The DNA for the CDR3 is TGTGCCAGCAGTCGAAACAGGGTAGGCTACGAGCAGTACTTC. This sequence encodes CASSRNRVGYEQYF.

V and J are TRBV5-4 and TRBJ2-3; 9 bases are a match to TRBD2. The CDR3 covers 16 residues. CDR1 is SGHNT and CDR2 is YYREEE in the germline V gene (reference sequence). The J segment lost 5 bases and the V segment lost 0 bases, leaving 7 bases of the junction unmatched. In DNA, the CDR3 is TGTGCCAGCAGCTTGGTTGCGGGAGGGCTGGGAGATACGCAGTATTTT. This gives the protein CASSLVAGGLGDTQYF.